The rows below give T cell receptor beta chains drawn from one sample of a study of CD8 T cells in Susac syndrome. In TCRdb, the immunoSEQ multiplex PCR reads were re-called with MiXCR into one record per CDR3 protein. The sample lists roughly 75,000 distinct CDR3 sequences; roughly 93% were seen once. Input material: CD4+ T cells from PBMCs. The receptor set was obtained from a human donor with Susac syndrome. CDR3s include the opening cysteine and the closing phenylalanine or tryptophan. Fields, in order: J gene, D gene, V gene, clone size, CDR3 DNA, CDR3 protein. D genes are given only for firm matches. Part of the rows lack a size; the others show once, few, many or a class for expanded clones.

J gene: TRBJ2-5; D gene: -; V gene: TRBV4-3; clone size: -; CDR3 DNA: TGCGCCAGCAGCCAAGGTCGGCGGGAGACCCAGTACTTC; CDR3 protein: CASSQGRRETQYF
J gene: TRBJ2-2; D gene: TRBD2; V gene: TRBV6-5; clone size: -; CDR3 DNA: TGTGCCAGCAGCGGGGGGGCCTCCGAGGTCGGGGAGCTGTTTTTT; CDR3 protein: CASSGGASEVGELFF
J gene: TRBJ2-3; D gene: -; V gene: TRBV9; clone size: -; CDR3 DNA: TGTGCCAGCAGCGTAGCCCCTCCCGGGGGCACAGATACGCAGTATTTT; CDR3 protein: CASSVAPPGGTDTQYF
J gene: TRBJ1-6; D gene: -; V gene: TRBV30; clone size: once; CDR3 DNA: TGTGCCTGGAGTGTAACAGATGATTCACCCCTCCACTTT; CDR3 protein: CAWSVTDDSPLHF
J gene: TRBJ1-4; D gene: TRBD1; V gene: TRBV23-1; clone size: -; CDR3 DNA: TGCGCCAGCAAAACCATGGACAGGGGATATGAAAAACTGTTTTTT; CDR3 protein: CASKTMDRGYEKLFF
J gene: TRBJ1-4; D gene: -; V gene: TRBV28; clone size: -; CDR3 DNA: TGTGCCTCGAAGACCGGGACTTCAAATGAAAAACTGTTTTTT; CDR3 protein: CASKTGTSNEKLFF
J gene: TRBJ1-2; D gene: TRBD1; V gene: TRBV6-5; clone size: -; CDR3 DNA: TGTGCCAGCACATCGGACCGGACAGGTTGGGGCTACACCTTC; CDR3 protein: CASTSDRTGWGYTF
J gene: TRBJ1-1; D gene: -; V gene: TRBV6-2/TRBV6-3; clone size: -; CDR3 DNA: TGTGCCAGCACAAGGTCTTCGGGGCCTAACACTGAAGCTTTCTTT; CDR3 protein: CASTRSSGPNTEAFF
J gene: TRBJ1-1; D gene: -; V gene: TRBV2; clone size: -; CDR3 DNA: TGTGCCAGCAGTGCCCGGGGGCTGGGGTCCACTGAAGCTTTCTTT; CDR3 protein: CASSARGLGSTEAFF
J gene: TRBJ1-5; D gene: TRBD1; V gene: TRBV7-9; clone size: -; CDR3 DNA: TGTGCCAGCAGCCCGGGACAGCACGGTGTGGCTCAGCCCCAGCATTTT; CDR3 protein: CASSPGQHGVAQPQHF
J gene: TRBJ2-3; D gene: -; V gene: TRBV6-4; clone size: -; CDR3 DNA: TGTGCCAGCAGTGCGTCTCAGGGGATGGGTACGCAGTATTTT; CDR3 protein: CASSASQGMGTQYF
J gene: TRBJ2-3; D gene: -; V gene: TRBV20-1; clone size: -; CDR3 DNA: TGCAGTGCTAGGAACAGTGGGACAGATACGCAGTATTTT; CDR3 protein: CSARNSGTDTQYF
J gene: TRBJ2-3; D gene: -; V gene: TRBV20-1; clone size: -; CDR3 DNA: TGCAGTGCTTATAGTGTGGCGCAGTATTTT; CDR3 protein: CSAYSVAQYF